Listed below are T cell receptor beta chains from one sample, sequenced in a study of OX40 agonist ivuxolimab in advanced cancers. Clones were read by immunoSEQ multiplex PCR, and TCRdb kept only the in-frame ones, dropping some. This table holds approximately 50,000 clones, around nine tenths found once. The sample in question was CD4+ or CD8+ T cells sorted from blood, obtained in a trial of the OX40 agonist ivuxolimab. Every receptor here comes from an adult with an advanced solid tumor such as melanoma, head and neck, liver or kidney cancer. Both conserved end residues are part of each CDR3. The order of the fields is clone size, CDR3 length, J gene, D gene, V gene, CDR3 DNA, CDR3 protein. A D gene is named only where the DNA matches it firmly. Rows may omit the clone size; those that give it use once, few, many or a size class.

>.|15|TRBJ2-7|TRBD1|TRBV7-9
TGTGCCAGCAGCGCTGCCGGGACAGGGTTTCGCGAGCAGTACTTC
CASSAAGTGFREQYF
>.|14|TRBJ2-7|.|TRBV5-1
TGCGCCAGCAGCTTGACAGGGAGCTCCTACGAGCAGTACTTC
CASSLTGSSYEQYF
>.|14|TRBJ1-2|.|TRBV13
TGTGCCAGCAGCTTAGTCGTAGGGAACTATGGCTACACCTTC
CASSLVVGNYGYTF
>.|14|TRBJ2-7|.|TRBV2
TGTGCCAGCAGTGAGGGCCAGCAGGGCTACGAGCAGTACTTC
CASSEGQQGYEQYF
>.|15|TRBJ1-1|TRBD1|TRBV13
TGTGCCAGCACCTTGGACAGGGTCCTGGGGAACGAAGCTTTCTTT
CASTLDRVLGNEAFF
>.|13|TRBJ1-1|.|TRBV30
TGTGCCTGGAGTGTACTTTTATTACAGGAAGCTTTCTTT
CAWSVLLLQEAFF
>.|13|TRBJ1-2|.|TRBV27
TGTGCCAGCAGTTCTGGACTGTCCTATGGCTACACCTTC
CASSSGLSYGYTF
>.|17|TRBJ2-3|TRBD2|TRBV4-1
TGCGCCAGCAGCCAAGAACCTAGCGGGGGGGCGGGAGATACGCAGTATTTT
CASSQEPSGGAGDTQYF
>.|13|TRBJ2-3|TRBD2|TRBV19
TGTGCCAGTAGTATGACTAGCGGGGATACGCAGTATTTT
CASSMTSGDTQYF
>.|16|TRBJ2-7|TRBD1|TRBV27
TGTGCCAGCAGTTTGGGACAGGGGGACCTCTCCTACGAGCAGTACTTC
CASSLGQGDLSYEQYF
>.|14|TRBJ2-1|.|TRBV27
TGTGCCAGCAGTTCCTCGGACAGTACTTTGAAGCAGTTCTTC
CASSSSDSTLKQFF
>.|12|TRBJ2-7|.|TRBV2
TGTGCCAGCAGCCGGGCCGGCTACGAGCAGTACTTC
CASSRAGYEQYF
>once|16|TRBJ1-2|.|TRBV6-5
.
CASSYFGQGTNYGYTF
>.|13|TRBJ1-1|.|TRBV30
TGTGCCTGGAGTCCGGGGGGGGGAGATGAAGCTTTCTTT
CAWSPGGGDEAFF
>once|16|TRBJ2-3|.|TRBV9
TGTGCCAGCAGCGCCCAGCCACTAGCCGTCTTAGATACGCAGTATTTT
CASSAQPLAVLDTQYF
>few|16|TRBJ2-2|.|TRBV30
TGTGCCTGGAGCCAAATACCGGGACAGAACACCGGGGAGCTGTTTTTT
CAWSQIPGQNTGELFF
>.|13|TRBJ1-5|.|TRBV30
TGTGCCTGGAGTGAACAGGGAAGTCAGCCCCAGCATTTT
CAWSEQGSQPQHF
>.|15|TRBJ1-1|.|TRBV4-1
TGCGCCAGCAGCCAAGTAAGTGGGGGAGGGGCCGAAGCTTTCTTT
CASSQVSGGGAEAFF
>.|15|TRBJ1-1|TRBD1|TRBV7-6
TGTGCCAGCAGCTTAGCATCACAGGGGGGAGTTGAAGCTTTCTTT
CASSLASQGGVEAFF
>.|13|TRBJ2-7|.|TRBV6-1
TGTGCCAGCAGTTCCCCCAACCGCCCCGAGCAGTACTTC
CASSSPNRPEQYF
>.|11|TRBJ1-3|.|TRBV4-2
TGTGCCAGCAGTGCCGCCGGCACCATATATTTT
CASSAAGTIYF
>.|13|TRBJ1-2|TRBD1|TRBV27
TGTGCCAGCAGTTTGGGACAGGGGGATGGCTACACCTTC
CASSLGQGDGYTF
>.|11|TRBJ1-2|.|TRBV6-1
TGTGCCACCACAGGGAACTATGGCTACACCTTC
CATTGNYGYTF
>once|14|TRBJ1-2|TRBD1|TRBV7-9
TGTGCCAGCAGCTTATCCGGAGGGGGCTCTGGCTACACCTTC
CASSLSGGGSGYTF
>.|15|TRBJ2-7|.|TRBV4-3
TGCGCCAGCAGCCAAGATGTCGGGGGTGGGTACGAGCAGTACTTC
CASSQDVGGGYEQYF
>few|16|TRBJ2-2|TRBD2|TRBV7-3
TGTGCCAGCAGCTTTTATGACTTAGCGGGGTCCGGGGAGCTGTTTTTT
CASSFYDLAGSGELFF
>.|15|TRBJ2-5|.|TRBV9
TGTGCCAGCAGCGTAGTTCAGGGGGGCCAAGAGACCCAGTACTTC
CASSVVQGGQETQYF
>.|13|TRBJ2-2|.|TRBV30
TGTGCCTGGAGTCGGGCTAGTAGCGGGGAGCTGTTTTTT
CAWSRASSGELFF
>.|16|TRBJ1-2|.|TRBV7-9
TGTGCCAGCAGCTTAGCGCCGGGGGGCAGGGACTATGGCTACACCTTC
CASSLAPGGRDYGYTF
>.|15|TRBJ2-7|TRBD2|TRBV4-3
TGCGCCAGCAGCCAAGTGCGACTAGCGGTCTACGAGCAGTACTTC
CASSQVRLAVYEQYF
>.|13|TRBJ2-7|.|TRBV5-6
TGTGCCAGCAGCTTGGGGGGAACCTACGAGCAGTACTTC
CASSLGGTYEQYF
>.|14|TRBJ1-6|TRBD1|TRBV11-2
TGTGCCAGCAGCTCGGGGACAGGGATCTCACCCCTCCACTTT
CASSSGTGISPLHF
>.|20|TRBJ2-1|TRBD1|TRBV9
TGTGCCAGCAGCTCCCAGGGGCGGGACAGGGGCGCGAATTACTACAATGAGCAGTTCTTC
CASSSQGRDRGANYYNEQFF
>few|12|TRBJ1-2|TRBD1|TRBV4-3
TGCGCCAGCACCGCGGGACAGGGGGACTACACCTTC
CASTAGQGDYTF
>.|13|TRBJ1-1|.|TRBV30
TGTGCCTGGAGTACAGGGTCGAACACTGAAGCTTTCTTT
CAWSTGSNTEAFF
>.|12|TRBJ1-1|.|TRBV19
TGTGCCAGTAATGAGGGTTCACTTGAAGCTTTCTTT
CASNEGSLEAFF
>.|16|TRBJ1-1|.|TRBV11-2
TGTGCCAGCAGCTTAGTTCTACGAACAGATAACACTGAAGCTTTCTTT
CASSLVLRTDNTEAFF
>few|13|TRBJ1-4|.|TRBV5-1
TGCGCCAGCCGCTCGGACTCGAATGAAAAACTGTTTTTT
CASRSDSNEKLFF
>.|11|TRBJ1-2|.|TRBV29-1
TGCAGCGTCTCGGCAGAGTATGGCTACACCTTC
CSVSAEYGYTF
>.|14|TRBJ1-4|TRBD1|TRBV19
TGTGCCAGTACGGGTTGGCAGGGGGAAGAAAAACTGTTTTTT
CASTGWQGEEKLFF
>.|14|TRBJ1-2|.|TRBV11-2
TGTGCCAGCAGCTTAGATGGCGGCGGCGATGGCTACACCTTC
CASSLDGGGDGYTF
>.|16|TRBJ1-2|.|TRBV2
TGTGCCAGCAGTGAATGGGGGAGGGGCGGTAACTATGGCTACACCTTC
CASSEWGRGGNYGYTF
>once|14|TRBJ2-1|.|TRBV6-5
TGTGCCAGCAGTTTCGAAGGTGGGCCTAATGAGCAGTTCTTC
CASSFEGGPNEQFF
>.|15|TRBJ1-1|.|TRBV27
TGTGCCAGCAGTTTATCGACGGGGCTGAACACTGAAGCTTTCTTT
CASSLSTGLNTEAFF
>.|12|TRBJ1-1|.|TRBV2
TGTGCCAGCAGTGAAGTGAGCCCTGAAGCTTTCTTT
CASSEVSPEAFF
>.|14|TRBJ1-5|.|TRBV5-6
TGTGCCAGCAGCTTGGGAAGCGGAAGGGCACCCCAGCATTTT
CASSLGSGRAPQHF